Described below is a single T cell receptor (beta chain) sequence and its context. Seattle's cohort entered during active infection and was followed longitudinally. The entry originates in a study of blood T cell repertoires in COVID-19. The repertoire was sequenced with immunoSEQ multiplex PCR; TCRdb's copy has only in-frame clones and lacks some. The sample holds about 170,000 clones, around 85% seen once. Germline V gene data show CDR1 as MDHEN and CDR2 as SYDVKM. Between the trimmed V and J ends, which lost 7 bases and 3 bases, there was a span of 9 bases. The CDR3 extends over 12 amino acids. The material sequenced was peripheral blood. The chain couples TRBV28 to TRBJ1-1; D not resolved. This TCR derives from a man aged 80 or over with COVID-19, enrolled during active disease. The CDR3, as DNA: TGTGCCAGCAACCCGCCGGACACTGAAGCTTTCTTT. As protein: CASNPPDTEAFF.